This T cell receptor (beta chain) is drawn from a study of blood T cell repertoires in COVID-19. The overall study: The United States, Italy and Spain supplied acute and convalescent COVID-19 samples. From T cells, B-cell-depleted T cells, or PBMCs came the material, which was cDNA or gDNA.

As handled by the study authors: How many nucleated cells were present was estimated from reference gene primer amplification. Sequencing was performed with immunoSEQ multiplex PCR; in TCRdb, only in-frame clones are kept and a portion is missing. V and J calls and clone size are those listed in that table; D and trimming were worked out from the DNA. The data show roughly 200,000 clones, roughly 81% seen once. Trimming removed 6 bases from V and 2 bases from J; junction bases left unmatched: 12. The CDR3 sequence is 18 residues long. Germline loops: CDR1 SNHLY, CDR2 FYNNEI. The sequenced material came from peripheral blood. This sequence was found in a woman older than 75 with acute or convalescent COVID-19. The V and J genes are TRBV2 and TRBJ2-1; 11 bases agree with TRBD2. The CDR3 spells CASSFRLAGTDTYNEQFF. The CDR3, as DNA: TGTGCCAGCAGCTTTCGACTAGCGGGGACTGATACCTACAATGAGCAGTTCTTC.